The source of this TCR beta chain is a study of monozygotic twins with inflammatory bowel disease. Study results and limitations: Clonotypes shared with others were fewer in IBD patients than in healthy twins, especially with disease activity. The existence of one strong signal or clonotype linked to IBD lacked support. Among patients, repertoires may have gained variability from differing immunosuppressive treatments.

The CDR3 length is 16 residues. Concerning this clonotype itself: Its antigen is currently unknown.

Per-sample cDNA came from eight separate reactions. Reprocessing the 5' RACE reads, TCRdb reports a single entry for every CDR3 protein and omits DNA. Here the sample table reports about 300,000 distinct CDR3 sequences. V gene TRBV12-3 or TRBV12-4 combines with J gene TRBJ2-3; TCRdb's assignment of TRBD2 cannot be checked, as there is no DNA. Sequenced material: blood. The sequence was collected from a human donor with ulcerative colitis or Crohn's disease, or a healthy co-twin of an affected twin (not recorded which). The CDR3 is CASSLELVGSMNTQYF.